A selection of T cell receptor beta chains follows, all from one sample in a study of blood T cell repertoires in COVID-19. Some clones are missing from TCRdb's copy, which holds only in-frame ones; the method was immunoSEQ multiplex PCR. The sample comprises about 200,000 clones, around 81% of which are singletons, and approximately 9% rests with the top ten. Material: PBMCs or T cells enriched from blood (not recorded which). The receptors come from a woman aged 45 to 65 with acute COVID-19. The CDR3 runs from the conserved cysteine through the conserved F or W. D genes are given only for firm matches.

length,D,V,J,DNA,CDR3
13,.,TRBV4-2,TRBJ1-2,TGTGCCAGCAGCCAAGATTCCAATTATGGCTACACCTTC,CASSQDSNYGYTF
13,.,TRBV7-2,TRBJ2-3,TGTGCCAGCAGCTTCCGAAAGCACGATACGCAGTATTTT,CASSFRKHDTQYF
11,.,TRBV11-1,TRBJ1-1,TGTGCCAGCAGCCCAGGCACTGAAGCTTTCTTT,CASSPGTEAFF
17,TRBD2,TRBV18,TRBJ2-7,TGTGCCAGCTCACCACTTACAGGTAGCGGGAGCTCCTACGAGCAGTACTTC,CASSPLTGSGSSYEQYF
15,TRBD1,TRBV4-1,TRBJ1-4,TGCGCCAGCAGTCATTATGACAGGGAGAATGAAAAACTGTTTTTT,CASSHYDRENEKLFF
14,.,TRBV28,TRBJ1-1,TGTGCCAGCAGTTTTGCGGTCGGGGGGTTTAAAGCTTTCTTT,CASSFAVGGFKAFF
12,.,TRBV28,TRBJ1-2,TGTGCCACTTTCTCGACAGGAAAGGGCTACACCTTC,CATFSTGKGYTF
15,.,TRBV28,TRBJ1-2,TGTGCCAGCAGTTCAAAAGGATTGGCGGCGAGGGGCTACACCTTC,CASSSKGLAARGYTF
17,TRBD2,TRBV6-1,TRBJ2-3,TGTGCCAGCAGTGAAGAAACAGCGGGGAGTGATACAGATACGCAGTATTTT,CASSEETAGSDTDTQYF
14,TRBD2,TRBV19,TRBJ2-1,TGTGCCAGTAGTATAGCGGGAGGGCGAAATGAGCAGTTCTTC,CASSIAGGRNEQFF
15,.,TRBV27,TRBJ2-6,TGTGCCAGCAGTTTCTCTAACTCTGGGGCCAACGTCCTGACTTTC,CASSFSNSGANVLTF
12,.,TRBV27,TRBJ2-4,TGTGCCAGCAGTTCGACGGGGGACATTCAGTACTTC,CASSSTGDIQYF
13,.,TRBV18,TRBJ1-1,TGTGCCAGCTCACCAACGGGAGTTACTGAAGCTTTCTTT,CASSPTGVTEAFF
14,.,TRBV18,TRBJ1-2,TGTGCCAGCTCACCGCAGGGCCAGGGCTATGGCTACACCTTC,CASSPQGQGYGYTF
13,TRBD1,TRBV29-1,TRBJ2-7,TGCAGCGTGAGGACAGGGACAATCAACGAGCAGTACTTC,CSVRTGTINEQYF
14,TRBD1,TRBV7-8,TRBJ2-1,TGTGCCAGCAGCTCCTGGACAGGGGACAATGAGCAGTTCTTC,CASSSWTGDNEQFF